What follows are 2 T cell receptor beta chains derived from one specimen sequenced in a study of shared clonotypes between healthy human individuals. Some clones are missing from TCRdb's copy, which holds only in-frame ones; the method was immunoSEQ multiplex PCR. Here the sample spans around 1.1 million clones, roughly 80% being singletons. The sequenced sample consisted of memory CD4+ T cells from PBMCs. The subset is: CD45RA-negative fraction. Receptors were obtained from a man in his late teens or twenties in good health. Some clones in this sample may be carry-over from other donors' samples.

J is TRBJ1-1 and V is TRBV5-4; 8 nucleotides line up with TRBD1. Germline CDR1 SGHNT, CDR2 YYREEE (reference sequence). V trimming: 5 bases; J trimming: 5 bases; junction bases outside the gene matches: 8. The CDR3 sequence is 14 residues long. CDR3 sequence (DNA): TGTGCCAGCAGGCCAGGGGGCTTCGAGACTGAAGCTTTCTTT. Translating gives CASRPGGFETEAFF.

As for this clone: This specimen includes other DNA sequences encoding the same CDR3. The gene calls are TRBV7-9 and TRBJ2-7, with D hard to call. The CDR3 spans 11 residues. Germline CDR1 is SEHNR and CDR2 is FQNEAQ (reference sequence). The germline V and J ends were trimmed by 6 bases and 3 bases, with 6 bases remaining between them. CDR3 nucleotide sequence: TGTGCCAGCAGTTCCCTCTACGAGCAGTACTTC. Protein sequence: CASSSLYEQYF.